The 10 T cell receptor beta chains in this list originate from one sample, sequenced in a study of siplizumab effects on memory and regulatory T cells. Here immunoSEQ multiplex PCR was the method, and the copy in TCRdb shows in-frame clones only, minus some. The profile covers 90,000 to 120,000 clones, with 94% appearing a single time and under 0.7% taken by the ten largest. Material for sequencing was Tregs sorted from blood. The receptors were sampled from a human donor in good health.

Only one count was recorded for this clone. CDR3 sequence: CASRNTPGPREQYF. For the CDR3, the DNA is TGTGCCAGCAGAAACACTCCGGGACCTCGGGAGCAGTACTTC. The V gene is TRBV28, the J gene TRBJ2-7; D tentatively fits TRBD1 or TRBD2 (5 bases each). The CDR3 spans 14 residues. CDR1 and CDR2 from the germline V gene are MDHEN and SYDVKM. V dropped 6 bases and J dropped 7 bases, with 19 bases sitting between them.

This clone was seen only once. J is TRBJ1-1 and V is TRBV5-1, with 7 bases aligning to TRBD1. Trimming cost V 1 base and J 4 bases; bases outside gene matches: 7. Germline values: CDR1 SGHRS, CDR2 YFSETQ. The CDR3 length is 15 residues. The CDR3 DNA reads TGCGCCAGCAGCTTGTCCACAGGGGTAGGCACTGAAGCTTTCTTT. It codes for CASSLSTGVGTEAFF.

The rearrangement uses TRBV29-1 and TRBJ2-1; 9 bases fit TRBD2. Per the germline V gene, CDR1 is SQVTM and CDR2 is ANQGSEA. The trim removed 3 bases at V and 7 bases at J, leaving 22 bases unmatched. The CDR3 covers 19 residues. The CDR3 reads CSVDKGGWAGSSGTNEQFF. Here the CDR3 DNA reads TGCAGCGTTGATAAAGGTGGGTGGGCCGGGTCTAGCGGGACGAATGAGCAGTTCTTC.

This clone showed up just once. The rearrangement uses TRBV7-9 and TRBJ2-5, with D unclear. The germline V gene encodes CDR1 SEHNR and CDR2 FQNEAQ (reference sequence). The V end lost 0 bases, the J end lost 5 bases, and 4 bases lay between the germline ends. This CDR3 contains 12 residues. Here the CDR3 reads CASSLARETQYF. CDR3 coding DNA: TGTGCCAGCAGCTTAGCGAGGGAGACCCAGTACTTC.

The rearrangement links TRBV11-3 to TRBJ2-3; no clear D gene. Trimming took off 5 bases at V and 4 bases at J, with 7 bases between the two ends. CDR1 and CDR2 from the germline V gene are SGHNT and YENEEA. This CDR3 comprises 12 residues. The CDR3 loop is CASSPGPDTQYF. CDR3 DNA: TGTGCCAGCAGCCCCGGTCCAGATACGCAGTATTTT. Drawing the rest from reference TRBV11-3 and TRBJ2-3, the complete variable domain is EAGVVQSPRYKIIEKKQPVAFWCNPISGHNTLYWYLQNLGQGPELLIRYENEEAVDDSQLPKDRFSAERLKGVDSTLKIQPAELGDSAVYLCASSPGPDTQYFGPGTRLTVL.

The chain links TRBV7-2 to TRBJ2-1, with a tentative D call TRBD2 (5 bases). CDR3 length: 15 amino acids. Between the trimmed V and J ends, which lost 2 bases and 3 bases, there was a span of 11 bases. Germline V CDR1 and CDR2: SGHTA, FQGNSA. Written as DNA, the CDR3 is TGTGCCAGCAGCTTATTCTTGACTATCTACAATGAGCAGTTCTTC. This sequence encodes CASSLFLTIYNEQFF. The complete variable domain, with remaining parts taken from reference TRBV7-2 and TRBJ2-1, reads GAGVSQSPSNKVTEKGKDVELRCDPISGHTALYWYRQSLGQGLEFLIYFQGNSAPDKSGLPSDRFSAERTGGSVSTLTIQRTQQEDSAVYLCASSLFLTIYNEQFFGPGTRLTVL.

The chain combines TRBV5-1 with TRBJ1-2, with unresolved D. The germline gives CDR1 SGHRS, CDR2 YFSETQ. The CDR3 contains 14 residues. Deletions cut 4 bases from V and 2 bases from J, with 12 bases between. The CDR3 region is CASSRYPKNYGYTF. CDR3 nucleotides: TGCGCCAGCAGCCGATACCCAAAGAACTATGGCTACACCTTC.

The chain uses TRBV18 and TRBJ1-4; D unresolved. In germline, CDR1 is KGHSH, CDR2 LQKENI. V was pared by 2 bases and J by 4 bases, with 8 bases between. The CDR3 is 14 amino acids. The CDR3, as DNA: TGTGCCAGCTCACCAGGTTCGGGTAATGAAAAACTGTTTTTT. Amino acids: CASSPGSGNEKLFF. Variable domain in full (rest from reference TRBV18 and TRBJ1-4): NAGVMQNPRHLVRRRGQEARLRCSPMKGHSHVYWYRQLPEEGLKFMVYLQKENIIDESGMPKERFSAEFPKEGPSILRIQQVVRGDSAAYFCASSPGSGNEKLFFGSGTQLSVL.

The V gene is TRBV10-3, the J gene TRBJ2-1, with 7 nucleotides matching TRBD2. This CDR3 region has 14 residues. With 2 bases clipped from V and 6 bases from J, the junction kept 4 bases outside the gene matches. Germline CDR1 and CDR2: ENHRY and SYGVKD. This chain's CDR3 is CAISEGGSFNEQFF. In DNA form, the CDR3 reads TGTGCCATCAGTGAGGGCGGGAGTTTCAATGAGCAGTTCTTC.

The chain employs TRBV11-3 and TRBJ2-2; maybe TRBD1 (5 bases). The germline V gene encodes CDR1 SGHNT and CDR2 YENEEA. V lost 6 bases to trimming and J lost 1 base, with 9 bases between them. The CDR3 sequence is 14 residues long. CDR3 in amino acids: CASRFTGNTGELFF. The CDR3 DNA sequence: TGTGCCAGCAGGTTCACAGGGAACACCGGGGAGCTGTTTTTT.